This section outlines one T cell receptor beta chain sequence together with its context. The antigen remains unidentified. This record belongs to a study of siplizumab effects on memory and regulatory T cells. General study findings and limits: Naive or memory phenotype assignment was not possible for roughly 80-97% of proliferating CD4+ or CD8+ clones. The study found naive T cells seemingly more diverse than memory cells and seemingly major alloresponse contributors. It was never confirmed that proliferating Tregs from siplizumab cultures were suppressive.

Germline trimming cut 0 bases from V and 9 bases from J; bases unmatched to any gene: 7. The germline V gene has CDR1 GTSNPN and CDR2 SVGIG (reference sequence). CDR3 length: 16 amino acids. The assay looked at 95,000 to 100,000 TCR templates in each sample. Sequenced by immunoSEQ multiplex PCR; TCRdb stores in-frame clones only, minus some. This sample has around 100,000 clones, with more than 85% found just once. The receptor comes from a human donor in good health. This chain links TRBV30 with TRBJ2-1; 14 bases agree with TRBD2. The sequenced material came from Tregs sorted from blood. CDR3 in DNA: TGTGCCTGGAGTGTTTTTGGGACTAGCGGGAGAAGTGAGCAGTTCTTC. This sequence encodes CAWSVFGTSGRSEQFF.